The T cell receptor beta chain under discussion was sequenced for a study of cytomegalovirus exposure and HLA in healthy donors. Primers: 60 Vbeta forward and 13 Jbeta reverse. Sequencing was performed with immunoSEQ multiplex PCR; in TCRdb, only in-frame clones are kept and a portion is missing. The sample yields roughly 73,000 clones, 60% to 85% seen once. As for this clone: Its antigen is undetermined.

V was pared by 8 bases and J by 5 bases, with 10 bases between. The V gene's germline CDR1 is SEHNR and CDR2 FQNEAQ (reference sequence). This CDR3 is 12 amino acids long. Study-wide results and caveats: A prior analysis recorded that most TCR beta V segments were productive about 87% or about 30% of the time. Reported results showed that the classifier diagnosed cytomegalovirus status with high specificity and sensitivity. Among TCR beta chains, those listed as cytomegalovirus-associated numbered roughly 150.

This TCR came from a man aged 65 to 79 in good health and CMV-seronegative. The V and J genes are TRBV7-9 and TRBJ2-1; the D gene is possibly TRBD2 (5 bases). Input material: PBMCs. The CDR3 here is CASGGRDNEQFF. In nucleotides, the CDR3 is TGTGCCAGCGGTGGGCGGGACAATGAGCAGTTCTTC.